A selection of T cell receptor beta chains follows, all from one sample in a study of blood T cell repertoires in COVID-19. Only in-frame clones appear in the TCRdb table, and some are missing; sequencing was by immunoSEQ multiplex PCR. The data contain about 280,000 clones, 75% to 90% of them singletons. Sequenced material: peripheral blood. Source of these receptors: a man aged 45-60 years with acute or convalescent COVID-19. CDR3s include the opening cysteine and the closing phenylalanine or tryptophan. D genes are given only for firm matches. The listing skips clone size in some rows; elsewhere it reads once, few, many or a size class.

J gene,V gene,clone size,D gene,CDR3 protein,CDR3 DNA
TRBJ1-2,TRBV11-2,NA,NA,CASSLDGYVLESYTF,TGTGCCAGCAGCTTAGACGGTTACGTCTTGGAGAGCTACACCTTC
TRBJ1-6,TRBV5-1,NA,TRBD1,CASSLGQGSPLHF,TGCGCCAGCAGCTTGGGACAGGGTTCACCCCTCCACTTT
TRBJ2-3,TRBV29-1,few,TRBD2,CSASLAGDSTDTQYF,TGCAGCGCCAGTCTTGCGGGGGACTCCACAGATACGCAGTATTTT
TRBJ1-5,TRBV5-6,NA,TRBD1,CASSRRQGLGNQPQHF,TGTGCCAGCAGCCGTAGACAGGGGCTCGGGAATCAGCCCCAGCATTTT
TRBJ1-1,TRBV10-3,NA,NA,CAISSQALNTEAFF,TGTGCCATCAGTTCCCAGGCTTTGAACACTGAAGCTTTCTTT
TRBJ2-2,TRBV19,once,TRBD2,CASSTLAGRAGELFF,TGTGCCAGTAGTACGCTAGCGGGGAGGGCCGGGGAGCTGTTTTTT
TRBJ2-5,TRBV18,NA,NA,CASSPQGETQYF,TGTGCCAGCTCACCGCAGGGTGAGACCCAGTACTTC
TRBJ2-3,TRBV19,NA,TRBD2,CASTQNGGGHTDTQYF,TGTGCCAGTACCCAAAACGGCGGGGGGCACACAGATACGCAGTATTTT
TRBJ1-1,TRBV12-3/TRBV12-4,NA,NA,CASRRTEYTEAFF,TGTGCCAGCAGGAGGACAGAGTACACTGAAGCTTTCTTT
TRBJ2-2,TRBV30,NA,TRBD2,CAWSWVSGGFTGELFF,TGTGCCTGGAGTTGGGTTAGCGGGGGTTTTACCGGGGAGCTGTTTTTT
TRBJ1-1,TRBV11-1,NA,NA,CASSYRDTEAFF,TGTGCCAGCAGCTACCGGGACACTGAAGCTTTCTTT
TRBJ1-5,TRBV12-3/TRBV12-4,NA,NA,CASSRRGPQHF,TGTGCCAGCAGCCGCCGGGGGCCCCAGCATTTT
TRBJ2-5,TRBV3-1/TRBV3-2,NA,TRBD2,CASSQDARGGRETQYF,TGTGCCAGCAGCCAAGATGCGCGGGGGGGCCGAGAGACCCAGTACTTC
TRBJ1-4,TRBV6-5,NA,TRBD1,CASSYEGTGWREKLFF,TGTGCCAGCAGTTACGAAGGGACAGGTTGGCGGGAAAAACTGTTTTTT
TRBJ1-3,TRBV12-3/TRBV12-4,NA,TRBD1,CASSQTGLNTIYF,TGTGCCAGCAGCCAGACAGGGCTGAACACCATATATTTT